This TCR beta chain was captured in a study of shared clonotypes between healthy human individuals. Germline-derived CDR1 and CDR2 are SNHLY and FYNNEI. The CDR3 consists of 14 residues. Unmatched junction bases numbered 5, after V lost 5 bases and J lost 5 bases. Method: immunoSEQ multiplex PCR; TCRdb's copy keeps in-frame clones and lacks some. The profile covers about 1 million clones, with roughly 70% appearing a single time and about 1.5% taken by the ten largest. This clone has only a few counts. The chain couples TRBV2 to TRBJ2-2; TRBD1 agrees at 7 bases. The TCR originated in a man in his late teens or twenties in good health. Sequencing used memory CD4+ T cells sorted from blood. Subset in this sample: CD45RA-negative fraction. CDR3 sequence: CASSLIQGTGELFF. Written as DNA, the CDR3 is TGTGCCAGCAGTTTAATACAGGGGACCGGGGAGCTGTTTTTT.